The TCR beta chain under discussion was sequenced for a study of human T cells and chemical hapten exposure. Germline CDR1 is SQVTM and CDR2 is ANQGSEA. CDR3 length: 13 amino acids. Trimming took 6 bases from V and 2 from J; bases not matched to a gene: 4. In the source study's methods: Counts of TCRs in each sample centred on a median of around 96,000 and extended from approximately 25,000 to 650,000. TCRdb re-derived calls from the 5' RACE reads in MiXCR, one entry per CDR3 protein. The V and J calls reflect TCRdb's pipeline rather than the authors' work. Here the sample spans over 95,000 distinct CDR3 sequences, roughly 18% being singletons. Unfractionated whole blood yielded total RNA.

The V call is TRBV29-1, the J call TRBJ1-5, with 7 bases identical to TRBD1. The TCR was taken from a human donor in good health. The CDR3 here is CSVRQGGNQPQHF. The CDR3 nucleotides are TGCAGCGTAAGACAGGGAGGCAATCAGCCCCAGCATTTT.